These 2 T cell receptor beta chains originate from one sample sequenced in a study. Cells sorted as Tregs were CD4+, CD25+ and CD127-/low. TCRdb re-analysed the 5' RACE reads in MiXCR, keeping a single row per CDR3 protein. The data show more than 55,000 distinct CDR3 sequences, about 25% seen once. The sample comprised tumor-infiltrating Tregs sorted from the breast tumor. Receptors originate from a female donor with breast cancer.

About this clonotype itself: The junction shows a germline mismatch at one end, possibly a read error. The rearrangement joins TRBV7-3 to TRBJ1-2; no firm D call. The V gene's germline CDR1 is SGHTA and CDR2 FQGTGA. This CDR3 is 15 amino acids long. The CDR3 DNA reads as TGTGCCGGCAGCTTACTGGAATCGGCCCCATCCGGCTACACCTTC. Residues: CAGSLLESAPSGYTF.

This clonotype came up once. A much larger clone lies a single base off, so this may be a read error. J is TRBJ2-3 and V is TRBV20-1, with D perhaps matching TRBD1 (6 bases). V lost 4 bases and J lost 6, with 23 bases in between. CDR3 size: 16 residues. In germline, CDR1 is DFQATT, CDR2 SNEGSKA (reference sequence). CDR3 in amino acids: CSATRPGHTPGDTQYF. The CDR3 bases are TGCAGTGCTACCCGACCGGGACATACGCCCGGGGATACGCAGTATTTT.